The 7 T cell receptor beta chains given below trace back to one sample, sequenced in a study of T cell responses to AZD1222 COVID-19 vaccine. Measured with immunoSEQ multiplex PCR; TCRdb has only the in-frame clones, and not every one. The sample lists roughly 120,000 clones; roughly 88% were seen once. Sequencing used peripheral blood, obtained on day 0 of AZD1222 vaccination. Every receptor here comes from an adult in good health.

V usage is TRBV15 and J usage is TRBJ2-1; D is undetermined. This CDR3 region has 14 residues. Deletions cut 0 bases from V and 4 bases from J, with 7 bases between. Germline V CDR1 and CDR2: LNHNV, YYDKDF (reference sequence). Here the CDR3 DNA reads TGTGCCACCAGCAGAGATCGGCCTTACAATGAGCAGTTCTTC. Translation gives CATSRDRPYNEQFF.

This clone showed up just once. V is TRBV2 and J is TRBJ1-1; 9 nucleotides line up with TRBD1. V was pared by 6 bases and J by 4 bases, with 15 bases of the junction left unmatched. The length of the CDR3 is 17 residues. Germline V gene data show CDR1 as SNHLY and CDR2 as FYNNEI. The CDR3 sequence: CASSLHGQGKTGTEAFF. CDR3 in DNA: TGTGCCAGCAGCCTTCATGGACAGGGGAAAACCGGCACTGAAGCTTTCTTT.

The chain uses TRBV27 and TRBJ2-7; 7 positions match TRBD1. Looked up from germline, CDR1 is MNHEY and CDR2 is SMNVEV (reference sequence). The CDR3 consists of 15 residues. The junction had 14 bases not matched to a gene; V was cut back by 8 bases and J by 4 bases. The CDR3, as DNA: TGTGCCAGCGGGGTGACAGGGCTAAGAGTTTACGAGCAGTACTTC. Translated, it gives CASGVTGLRVYEQYF.

This chain links TRBV12-3 or TRBV12-4 with TRBJ2-7, with a possible D match to TRBD1 (5 bases). V shed 6 bases and J shed 2 bases, with 11 bases lying between them. The CDR3 runs to 13 residues. CDR3 in DNA: TGTGCCAGCAGCCGCAGGGTTCCCTACGAGCAGTACTTC. Translating gives CASSRRVPYEQYF.

The J gene is TRBJ1-5, the V gene TRBV18; D remains ambiguous. The CDR3 runs 13 residues. V shed 2 bases and J shed 6 bases, with 8 bases lying between them. CDR1 and CDR2 (germline): KGHSH, LQKENI. CDR3 loop: CASSPSESQPQHF. CDR3 sequence (DNA): TGTGCCAGCTCACCATCAGAAAGTCAGCCCCAGCATTTT.

The chain combines TRBV21-1 with TRBJ2-7. TRBV21-1 counts as a pseudogene. CDR3 length: 16 amino acids. In DNA form, the CDR3 reads TGTGCCAGCAGCCCCCTCGGAGGGGGTGTAAGCTACGAGCAGTACTTC. It yields the protein CASSPLGGGVSYEQYF.

The gene calls are TRBV6-5 and TRBJ2-5; D is unclear. The CDR3 has 15 amino acids. V was shortened by 6 bases and J by 5 bases, with 19 bases between the two germline ends. Germline V lookup: CDR1 MNHEY, CDR2 SVGAGI. In nucleotides, the CDR3 is TGTGCCAGCAGCCCCGGCGGATTCAGGACGGAGACCCAGTACTTC. As protein: CASSPGGFRTETQYF.